The 3 T cell receptor beta chains reported below all come from one sample, sequenced in a study of blood T cell repertoires in COVID-19. The method was immunoSEQ multiplex PCR; TCRdb's version includes in-frame clones alone and lacks a portion of them. The sample contains roughly 300,000 clones, approximately 89% of which appear only once. Specimen: peripheral blood. These receptors were collected from a woman aged 30 to 39 with COVID-19, enrolled during active disease.

The rearrangement links TRBV5-1 to TRBJ1-1; tentatively, D is TRBD1 (6 bases). V lost 5 bases and J lost 0, with 14 bases in between. Germline V gene data show CDR1 as SGHRS and CDR2 as YFSETQ. The CDR3 covers 15 residues. CDR3 region: CASSKTGVMNTEAFF. The CDR3 coding sequence is TGCGCCAGCAGTAAGACAGGAGTGATGAACACTGAAGCTTTCTTT.

The V and J genes are TRBV12-5 and TRBJ1-3, with 7 positions matching TRBD1. J gave up 2 bases and V 4 bases, and 2 bases lay outside the gene matches. From germline, CDR1 is LGHNT and CDR2 FRNRAP. The CDR3 covers 14 residues. The CDR3 coding sequence is TGTGCTAGTGGTTCCGACAGGGCTGGAAACACCATATATTTT. It codes for CASGSDRAGNTIYF. The variable domain in full, with the rest retrieved from reference TRBV12-5 and TRBJ1-3, is DARVTQTPRHKVTEMGQEVTMRCQPILGHNTVFWYRQTMMQGLELLAYFRNRAPLDDSGMPKDRFSAEMPDATLATLKIQPSEPRDSAVYFCASGSDRAGNTIYFGEGSWLTVV.

The rearrangement uses TRBV19 and TRBJ1-2; D remains ambiguous. The CDR3 loop spans 13 amino acids. Germline-derived CDR1 and CDR2 are LNHDA and SQIVND (reference sequence). Trimming left V 2 bases short and J 8 bases short, with 12 bases between. Here the CDR3 DNA reads TGTGCCAGTAGTATACTAACAGCGGAGGGCTACACCTTC. Encoded protein: CASSILTAEGYTF.